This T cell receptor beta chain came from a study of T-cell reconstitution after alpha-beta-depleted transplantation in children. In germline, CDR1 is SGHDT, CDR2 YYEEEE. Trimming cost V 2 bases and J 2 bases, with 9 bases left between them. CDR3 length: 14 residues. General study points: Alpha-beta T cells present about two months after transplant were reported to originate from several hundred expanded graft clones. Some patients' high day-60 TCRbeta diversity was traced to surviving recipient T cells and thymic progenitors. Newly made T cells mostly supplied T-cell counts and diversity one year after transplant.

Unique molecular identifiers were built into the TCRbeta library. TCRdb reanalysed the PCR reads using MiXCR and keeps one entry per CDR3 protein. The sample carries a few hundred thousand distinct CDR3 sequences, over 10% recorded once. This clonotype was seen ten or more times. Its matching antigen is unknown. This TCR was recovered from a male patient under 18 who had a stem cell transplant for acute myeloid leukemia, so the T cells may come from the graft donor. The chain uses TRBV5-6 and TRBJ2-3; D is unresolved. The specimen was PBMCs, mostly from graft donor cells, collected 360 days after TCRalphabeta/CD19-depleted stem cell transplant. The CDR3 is CASSFSLLTDTQYF. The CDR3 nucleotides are TGTGCCAGCAGCTTCAGTCTCCTCACAGATACGCAGTATTTT.